These 2 T cell receptor beta chains were sequenced from one sample in a study of blood T cell repertoires in COVID-19. Only in-frame clones appear in the TCRdb table, and some are missing; sequencing was by immunoSEQ multiplex PCR. The repertoire holds 120,000 or so clones, with over 75% as singletons. Sequencing was performed on peripheral blood. All receptors derive from a woman of 80 years or more with acute or convalescent COVID-19.

J is TRBJ1-5 and V is TRBV19; 7 bases are a match to TRBD1. Germline CDR1 is LNHDA and CDR2 is SQIVND (reference sequence). V was pared by 8 bases and J by 3 bases, with 4 bases of the junction left unmatched. CDR3 size: 13 residues. The CDR3 is CASGTDYNQPQHF. As DNA, the CDR3 is TGTGCCAGTGGGACAGACTACAATCAGCCCCAGCATTTT.

The chain is built from TRBV7-2 and TRBJ2-1; 8 positions match TRBD1. The V gene's germline CDR1 is SGHTA and CDR2 FQGNSA. CDR3 size: 12 residues. Trimming removed 4 bases from V and 11 bases from J; junction bases left unmatched: 4. The CDR3 protein is CASSSRTGKQFF. As DNA, the CDR3 is TGTGCCAGCAGCTCACGGACAGGGAAGCAGTTCTTC. The full variable domain, completed using reference TRBV7-2 and TRBJ2-1, is GAGVSQSPSNKVTEKGKDVELRCDPISGHTALYWYRQSLGQGLEFLIYFQGNSAPDKSGLPSDRFSAERTGGSVSTLTIQRTQQEDSAVYLCASSSRTGKQFFGPGTRLTVL.